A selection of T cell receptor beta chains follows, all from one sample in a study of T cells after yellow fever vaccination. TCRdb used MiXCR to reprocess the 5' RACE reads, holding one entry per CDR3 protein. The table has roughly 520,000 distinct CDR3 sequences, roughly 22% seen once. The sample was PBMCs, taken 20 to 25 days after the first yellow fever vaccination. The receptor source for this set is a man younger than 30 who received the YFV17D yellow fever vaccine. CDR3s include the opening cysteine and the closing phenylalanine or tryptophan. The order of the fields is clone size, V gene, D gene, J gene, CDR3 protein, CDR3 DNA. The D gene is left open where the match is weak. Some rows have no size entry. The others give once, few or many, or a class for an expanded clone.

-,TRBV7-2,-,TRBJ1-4,CASSFSPGRTDEKLFF,TGTGCCAGCAGCTTTTCGCCCGGTCGGACTGATGAAAAACTGTTTTTT
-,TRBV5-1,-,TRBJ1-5,CASSGGDYSNQPQHF,TGCGCCAGCAGCGGGGGGGATTATAGCAATCAGCCCCAGCATTTT
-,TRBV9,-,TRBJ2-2,CASSPRGRENTGELFF,TGTGCCAGCAGCCCTAGGGGGCGGGAAAACACCGGGGAGCTGTTTTTT
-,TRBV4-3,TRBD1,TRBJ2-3,CASSHGQGVAPGSQYF,TGCGCCAGCAGCCACGGACAGGGGGTCGCCCCCGGATCGCAGTATTTT
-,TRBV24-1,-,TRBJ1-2,CATSGTGRGLNYGYTF,TGTGCCACCAGTGGTACGGGTAGAGGGCTTAACTATGGCTACACCTTC
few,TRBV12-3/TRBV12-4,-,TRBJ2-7,CASSLGGDLYEQYF,TGTGCCAGCAGTTTAGGGGGGGACCTATACGAGCAGTACTTC
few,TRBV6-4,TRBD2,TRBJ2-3,CASASGDDTDTQYF,TGTGCCAGCGCTAGCGGGGACGACACAGATACGCAGTATTTT
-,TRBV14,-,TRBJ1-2,CASSLNWGGIDGYTF,TGTGCCAGCAGTCTTAACTGGGGAGGCATTGATGGCTACACCTTC
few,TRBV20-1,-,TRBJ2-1,CSARDLRQSSYNEQFF,TGCAGTGCTAGAGATTTACGGCAGTCCTCCTACAATGAGCAGTTCTTC
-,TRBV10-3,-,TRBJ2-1,CAIKAGVMRYNEQFF,TGTGCCATCAAGGCAGGGGTAATGAGGTACAATGAGCAGTTCTTC
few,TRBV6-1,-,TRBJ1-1,CASRTGGGAEAFF,TGTGCCAGCAGGACTGGGGGAGGGGCTGAAGCTTTCTTT
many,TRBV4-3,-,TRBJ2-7,CASSQDLGVYEQYF,TGCGCCAGCAGCCAAGATCTGGGTGTTTACGAGCAGTACTTC
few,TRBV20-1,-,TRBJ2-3,CSARADTQYF,TGCAGTGCTAGGGCCGATACGCAGTATTTT
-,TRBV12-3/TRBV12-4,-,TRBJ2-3,CASSPSGLGNTQYF,TGTGCCAGCAGTCCCTCGGGGCTCGGGAATACGCAGTATTTT
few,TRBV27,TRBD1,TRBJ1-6,CASRPGTEYSPLHF,TGTGCCAGCAGGCCCGGGACAGAATATTCACCCCTCCACTTT
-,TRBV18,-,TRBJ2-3,CASSDGLYTDTQYF,TGTGCCAGCTCAGACGGACTATACACAGATACGCAGTATTTT
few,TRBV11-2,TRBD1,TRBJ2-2,CASSVGGPTGELFF,TGTGCCAGCAGTGTAGGGGGCCCCACCGGGGAGCTGTTTTTT
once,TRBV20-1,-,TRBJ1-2,CSAREGSGYGYTF,TGCAGTGCTAGAGAGGGCAGTGGTTATGGCTACACCTTC
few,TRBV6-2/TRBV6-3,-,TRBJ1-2,CASSYNDGYTF,TGTGCCAGCAGTTACAACGATGGCTACACCTTC